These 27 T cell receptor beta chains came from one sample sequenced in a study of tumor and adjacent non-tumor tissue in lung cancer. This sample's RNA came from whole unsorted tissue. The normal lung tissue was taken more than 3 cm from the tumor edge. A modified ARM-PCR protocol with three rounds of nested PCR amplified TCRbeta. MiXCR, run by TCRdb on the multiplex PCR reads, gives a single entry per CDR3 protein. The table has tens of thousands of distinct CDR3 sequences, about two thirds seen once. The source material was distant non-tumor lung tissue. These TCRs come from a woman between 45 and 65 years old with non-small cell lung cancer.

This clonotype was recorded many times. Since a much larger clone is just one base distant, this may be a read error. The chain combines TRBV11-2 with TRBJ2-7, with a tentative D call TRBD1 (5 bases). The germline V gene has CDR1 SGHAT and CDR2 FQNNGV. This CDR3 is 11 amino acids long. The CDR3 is CTSSSSGEQYF. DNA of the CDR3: TGTACCAGCAGCTCCTCAGGGGAGCAGTACTTC. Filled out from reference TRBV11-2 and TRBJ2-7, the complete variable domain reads EAGVAQSPRYKIIEKRQSVAFWCNPISGHATLYWYQQILGQGPKLLIQFQNNGVVDDSQLPKDRFSAERLKGVDSTLKIQPAKLEDSAVYLCTSSSSGEQYFGPGTRLTVT.

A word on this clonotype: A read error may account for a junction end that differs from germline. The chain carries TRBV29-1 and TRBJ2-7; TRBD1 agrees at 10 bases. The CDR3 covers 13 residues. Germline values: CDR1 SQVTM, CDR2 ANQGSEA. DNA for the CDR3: TGCAGCGTTGGGGGACAGGGGTCTTACGAACAGCACTTC. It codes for CSVGGQGSYEQHF.

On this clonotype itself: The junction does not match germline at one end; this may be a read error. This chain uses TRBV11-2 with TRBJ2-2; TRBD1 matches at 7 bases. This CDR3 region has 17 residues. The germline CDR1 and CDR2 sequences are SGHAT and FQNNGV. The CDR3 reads CARSCLIGGFNTGELFF. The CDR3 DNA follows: TGTGCCAGGAGCTGTCTTATAGGGGGCTTTAACACCGGGGAGCTGTTTTTT.

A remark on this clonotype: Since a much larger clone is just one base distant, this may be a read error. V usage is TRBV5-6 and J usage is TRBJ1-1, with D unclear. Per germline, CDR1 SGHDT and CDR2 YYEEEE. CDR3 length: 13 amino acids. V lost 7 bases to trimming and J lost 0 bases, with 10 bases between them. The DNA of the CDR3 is TGTGCCAGCTCCAGTACCATGAACACTGAAGCTTTCTTT. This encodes CASSSTMNTEAFF. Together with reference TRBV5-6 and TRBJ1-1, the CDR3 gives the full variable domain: DAGVTQSPTHLIKTRGQQVTLRCSPKSGHDTVSWYQQALGQGPQFIFQYYEEEERQRGNFPDRFSGHQFPNYSSELNVNALLLGDSALYLCASSSTMNTEAFFGQGTRLTVV.

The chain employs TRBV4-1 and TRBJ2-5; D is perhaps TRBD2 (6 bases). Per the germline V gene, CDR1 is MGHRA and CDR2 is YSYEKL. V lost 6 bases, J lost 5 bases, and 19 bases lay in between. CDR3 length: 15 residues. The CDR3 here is CASSRTTGAPETQYF. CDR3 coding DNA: TGCGCCAGCAGTAGGACAACGGGAGCCCCCGAGACCCAGTACTTC.

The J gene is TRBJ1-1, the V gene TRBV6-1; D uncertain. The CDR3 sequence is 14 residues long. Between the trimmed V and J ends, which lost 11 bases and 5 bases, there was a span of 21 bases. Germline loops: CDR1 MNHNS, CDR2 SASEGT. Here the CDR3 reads CACCELWSQTEAFF. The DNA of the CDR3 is TGTGCCTGCTGTGAATTGTGGTCCCAGACTGAAGCTTTCTTT.

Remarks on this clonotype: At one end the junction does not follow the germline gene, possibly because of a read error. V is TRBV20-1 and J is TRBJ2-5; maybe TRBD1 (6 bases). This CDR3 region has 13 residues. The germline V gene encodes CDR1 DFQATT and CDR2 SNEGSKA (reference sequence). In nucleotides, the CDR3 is TGCAGTGATAGAGAAACAGGGTCTGAGACCCAGAACTTC. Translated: CSDRETGSETQNF.

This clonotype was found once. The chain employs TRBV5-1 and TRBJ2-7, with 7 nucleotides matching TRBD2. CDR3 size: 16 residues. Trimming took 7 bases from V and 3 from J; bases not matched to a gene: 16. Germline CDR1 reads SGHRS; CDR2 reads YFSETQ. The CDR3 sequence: CASQVSSLADVYEQYF. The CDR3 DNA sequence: TGCGCCAGCCAGGTCTCAAGCCTAGCGGATGTCTACGAGCAGTACTTC.

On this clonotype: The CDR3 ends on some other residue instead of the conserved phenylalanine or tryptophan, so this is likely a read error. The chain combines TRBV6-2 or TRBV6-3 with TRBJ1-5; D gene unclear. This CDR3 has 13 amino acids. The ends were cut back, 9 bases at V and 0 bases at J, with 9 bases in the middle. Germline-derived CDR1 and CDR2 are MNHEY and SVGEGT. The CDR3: CASSIFSNQPQHS. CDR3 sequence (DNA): TGTGCCAGTAGCATATTTAGCAATCAGCCCCAGCATTCT.

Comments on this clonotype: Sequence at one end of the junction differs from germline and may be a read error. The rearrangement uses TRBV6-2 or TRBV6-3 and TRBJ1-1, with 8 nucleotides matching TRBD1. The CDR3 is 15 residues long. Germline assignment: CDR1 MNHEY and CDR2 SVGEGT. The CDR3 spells CASSGDRGGYTEAIF. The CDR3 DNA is TGTGCCAGCAGTGGTGACAGGGGAGGGTATACTGAAGCTATCTTT.

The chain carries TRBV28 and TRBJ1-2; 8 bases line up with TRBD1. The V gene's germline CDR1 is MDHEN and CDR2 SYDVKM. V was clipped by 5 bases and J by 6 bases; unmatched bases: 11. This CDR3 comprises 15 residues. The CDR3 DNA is TGTGCCAGCAGTGTCGGTAGTGGACAGGGAGATGGCTACACCTTC. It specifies CASSVGSGQGDGYTF.

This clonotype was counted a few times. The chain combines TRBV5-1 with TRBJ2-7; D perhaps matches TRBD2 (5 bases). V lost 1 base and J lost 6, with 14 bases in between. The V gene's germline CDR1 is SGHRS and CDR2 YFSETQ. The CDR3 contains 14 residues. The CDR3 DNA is TGCGCCAGCAGCTTGACTGGGAGTCGGTTCGAGCAGTACTTC. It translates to CASSLTGSRFEQYF.

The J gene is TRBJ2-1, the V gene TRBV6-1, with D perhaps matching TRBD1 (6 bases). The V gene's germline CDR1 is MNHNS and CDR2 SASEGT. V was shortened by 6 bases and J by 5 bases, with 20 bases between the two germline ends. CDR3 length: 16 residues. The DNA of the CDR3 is TGTGCCAGCAGCGCATTCGGGACAAGGGGACACAATGAGCAGTTCTTC. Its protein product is CASSAFGTRGHNEQFF.

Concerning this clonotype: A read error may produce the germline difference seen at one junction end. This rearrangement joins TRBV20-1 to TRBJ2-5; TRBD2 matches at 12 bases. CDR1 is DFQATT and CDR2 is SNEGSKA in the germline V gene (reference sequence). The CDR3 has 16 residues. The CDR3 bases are TGCAATGCTAGACTAGGACTAGCGGGGTCCCGAGAGACCCAGTACTTC. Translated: CNARLGLAGSRETQYF.

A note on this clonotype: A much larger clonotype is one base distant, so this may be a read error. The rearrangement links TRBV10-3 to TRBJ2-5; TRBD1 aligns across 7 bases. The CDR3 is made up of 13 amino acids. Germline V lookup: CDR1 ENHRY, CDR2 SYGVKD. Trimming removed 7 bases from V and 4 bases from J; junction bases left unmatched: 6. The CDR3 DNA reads TGTGCCATCAAGAGACAGGGAGCAGAGACCCAGTACTTC. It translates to CAIKRQGAETQYF.

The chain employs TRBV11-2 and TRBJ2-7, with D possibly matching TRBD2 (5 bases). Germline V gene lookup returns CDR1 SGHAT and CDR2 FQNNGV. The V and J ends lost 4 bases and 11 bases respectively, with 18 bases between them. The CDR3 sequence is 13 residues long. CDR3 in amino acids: CASSSAAGYVEYF. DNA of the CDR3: TGTGCCAGCAGCTCAGCGGCTGGGTACGTGGAGTACTTC.

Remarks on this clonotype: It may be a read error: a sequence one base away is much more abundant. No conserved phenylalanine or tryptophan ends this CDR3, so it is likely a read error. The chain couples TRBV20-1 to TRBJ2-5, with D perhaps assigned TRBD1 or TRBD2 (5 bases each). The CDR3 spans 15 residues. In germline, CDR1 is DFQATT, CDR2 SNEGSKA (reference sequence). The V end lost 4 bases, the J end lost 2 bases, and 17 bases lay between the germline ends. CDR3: CSANPPGPRQETQYS. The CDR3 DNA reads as TGCAGTGCTAACCCCCCGGGACCCCGTCAAGAGACCCAGTACTCC.

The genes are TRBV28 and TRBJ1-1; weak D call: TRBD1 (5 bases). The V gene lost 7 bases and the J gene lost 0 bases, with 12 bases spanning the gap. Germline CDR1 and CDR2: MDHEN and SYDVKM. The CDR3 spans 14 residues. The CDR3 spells CASNSGGVNTEAFF. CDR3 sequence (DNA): TGTGCCAGCAATTCCGGGGGTGTGAACACTGAAGCTTTCTTT.

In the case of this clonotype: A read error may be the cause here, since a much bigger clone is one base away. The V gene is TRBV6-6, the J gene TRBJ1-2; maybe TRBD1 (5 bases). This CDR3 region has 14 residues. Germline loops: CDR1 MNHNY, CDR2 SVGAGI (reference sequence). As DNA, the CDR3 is TGTGCCAACAGTCGACGGGAGGGGAACTATGGCTACACCTTC. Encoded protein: CANSRREGNYGYTF.

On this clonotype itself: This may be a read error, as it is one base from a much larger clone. The CDR3 spells CASSYLRVNTEAFF. CDR3 nucleotide sequence: TGTGCCAGCAGTTACCTCAGGGTAAACACTGAAGCTTTCTTT. V is TRBV6-2 or TRBV6-3 and J is TRBJ1-1; D might be TRBD1 (5 bases). Trimming cost V 2 bases and J 2 bases, with 9 bases left between them. The CDR3 spans 14 residues. Germline V gene sequence: CDR1 MNHEY, CDR2 SVGEGT.

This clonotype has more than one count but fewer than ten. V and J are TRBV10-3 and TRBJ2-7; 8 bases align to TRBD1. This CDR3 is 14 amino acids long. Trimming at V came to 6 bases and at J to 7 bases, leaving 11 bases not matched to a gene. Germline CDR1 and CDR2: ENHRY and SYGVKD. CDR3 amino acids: CAIRARTGPEEQYF. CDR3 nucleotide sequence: TGTGCCATCAGGGCCCGGACAGGGCCGGAGGAGCAGTACTTC.

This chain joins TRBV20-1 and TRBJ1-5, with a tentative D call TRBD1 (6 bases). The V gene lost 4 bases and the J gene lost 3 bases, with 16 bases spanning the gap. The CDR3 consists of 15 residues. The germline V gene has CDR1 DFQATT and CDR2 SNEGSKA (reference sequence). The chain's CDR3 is CSATRLAGDNQPQHF. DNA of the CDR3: TGCAGTGCTACCAGGCTGGCAGGGGACAATCAGCCCCAGCATTTT.

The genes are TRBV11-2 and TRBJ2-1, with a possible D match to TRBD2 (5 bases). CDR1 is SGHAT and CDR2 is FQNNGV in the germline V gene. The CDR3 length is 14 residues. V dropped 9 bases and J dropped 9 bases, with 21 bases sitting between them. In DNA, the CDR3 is TGTGCCAGTGGCTTTATCGGGAAGGCCTGTGAGCAGTTCTTC. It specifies CASGFIGKACEQFF.

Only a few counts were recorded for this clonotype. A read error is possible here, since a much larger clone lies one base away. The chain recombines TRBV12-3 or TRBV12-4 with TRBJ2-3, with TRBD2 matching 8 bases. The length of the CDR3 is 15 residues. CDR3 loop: CTSSSASGLSDTQYF. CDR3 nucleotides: TGTACCAGCAGTTCAGCTAGCGGGCTGTCAGATACGCAGTATTTT.

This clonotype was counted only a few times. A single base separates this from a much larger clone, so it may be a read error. The chain's CDR3 is CSARDMRVSAKNIQYF. CDR3 DNA sequence: TGCAGTGCTAGAGATATGCGGGTCTCGGCCAAAAACATTCAGTACTTC. The rearrangement links TRBV20-1 to TRBJ2-4; possibly TRBD2 for D (5 bases). V lost 0 bases and J lost 1, with 13 bases in between. This CDR3 is 16 amino acids long. Germline V gene data show CDR1 as DFQATT and CDR2 as SNEGSKA (reference sequence).

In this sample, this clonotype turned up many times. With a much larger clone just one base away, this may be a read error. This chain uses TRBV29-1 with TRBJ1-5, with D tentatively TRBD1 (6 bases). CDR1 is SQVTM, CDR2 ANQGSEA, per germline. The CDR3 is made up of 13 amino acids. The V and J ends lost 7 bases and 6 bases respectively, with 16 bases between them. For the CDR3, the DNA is TGCAGCGCTGTAGGGACACTCGGTCAGCCCCAGCATTTT. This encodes CSAVGTLGQPQHF.

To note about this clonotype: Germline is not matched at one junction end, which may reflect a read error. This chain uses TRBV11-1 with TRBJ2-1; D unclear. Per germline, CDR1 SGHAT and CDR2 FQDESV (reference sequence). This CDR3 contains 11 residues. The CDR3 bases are TGTGCCAGCACCAATGTCAATGAGCAGCTCTTC. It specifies CASTNVNEQLF.